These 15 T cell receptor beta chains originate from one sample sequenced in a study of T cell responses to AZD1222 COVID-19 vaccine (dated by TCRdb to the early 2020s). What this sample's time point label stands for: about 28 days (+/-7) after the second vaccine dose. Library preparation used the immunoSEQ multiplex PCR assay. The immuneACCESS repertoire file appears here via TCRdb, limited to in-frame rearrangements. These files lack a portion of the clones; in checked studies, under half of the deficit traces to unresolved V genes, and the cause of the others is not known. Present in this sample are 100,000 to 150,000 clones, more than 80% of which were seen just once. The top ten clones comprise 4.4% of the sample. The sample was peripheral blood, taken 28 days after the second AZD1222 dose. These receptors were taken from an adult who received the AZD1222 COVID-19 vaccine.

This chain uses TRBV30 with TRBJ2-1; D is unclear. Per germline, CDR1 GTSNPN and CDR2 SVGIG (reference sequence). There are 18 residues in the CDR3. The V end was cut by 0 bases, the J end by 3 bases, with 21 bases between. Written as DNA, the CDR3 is TGTGCCTGGAGTGTACCAACTTGGCGGACCCGAGGCTACAATGAGCAGTTCTTC. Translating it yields CAWSVPTWRTRGYNEQFF.

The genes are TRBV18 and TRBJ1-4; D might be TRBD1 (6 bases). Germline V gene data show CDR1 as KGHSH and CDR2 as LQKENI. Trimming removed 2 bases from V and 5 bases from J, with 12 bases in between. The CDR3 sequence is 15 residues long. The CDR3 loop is CASSPIQGPNEKLFF. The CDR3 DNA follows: TGTGCCAGCTCACCAATTCAGGGGCCCAATGAAAAACTGTTTTTT.

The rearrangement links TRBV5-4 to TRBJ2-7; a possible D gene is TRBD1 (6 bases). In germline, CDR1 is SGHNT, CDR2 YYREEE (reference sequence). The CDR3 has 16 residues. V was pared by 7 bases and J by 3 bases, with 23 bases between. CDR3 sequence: CASREGTGTRSYEQYF. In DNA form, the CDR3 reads TGTGCCAGCCGAGAGGGGACGGGGACAAGAAGCTACGAGCAGTACTTC.

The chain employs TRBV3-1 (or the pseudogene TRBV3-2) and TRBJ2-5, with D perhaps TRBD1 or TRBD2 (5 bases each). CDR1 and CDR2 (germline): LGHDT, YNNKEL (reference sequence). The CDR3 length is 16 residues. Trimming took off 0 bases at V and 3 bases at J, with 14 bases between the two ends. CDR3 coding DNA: TGTGCCAGCAGCCAAGATAGAGGGGCAGGAGAAGAGACCCAGTACTTC. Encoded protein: CASSQDRGAGEETQYF.

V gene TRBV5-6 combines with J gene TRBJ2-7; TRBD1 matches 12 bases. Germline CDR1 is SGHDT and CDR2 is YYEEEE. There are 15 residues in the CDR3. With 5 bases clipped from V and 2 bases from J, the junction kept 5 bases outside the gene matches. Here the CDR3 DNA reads TGTGCCAGCAGATGGGACAGGGGGCGTACCTACGAGCAGTACTTC. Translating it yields CASRWDRGRTYEQYF.

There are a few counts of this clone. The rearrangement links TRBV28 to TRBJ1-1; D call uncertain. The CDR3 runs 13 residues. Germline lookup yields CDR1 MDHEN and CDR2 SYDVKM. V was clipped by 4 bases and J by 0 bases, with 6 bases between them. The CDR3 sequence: CASSSYMNTEAFF. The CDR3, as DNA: TGTGCCAGCAGTTCCTATATGAACACTGAAGCTTTCTTT. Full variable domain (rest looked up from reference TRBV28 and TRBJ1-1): DVKVTQSSRYLVKRTGEKVFLECVQDMDHENMFWYRQDPGLGLRLIYFSYDVKMKEKGDIPEGYSVSREKKERFSLILESASTNQTSMYLCASSSYMNTEAFFGQGTRLTVV.

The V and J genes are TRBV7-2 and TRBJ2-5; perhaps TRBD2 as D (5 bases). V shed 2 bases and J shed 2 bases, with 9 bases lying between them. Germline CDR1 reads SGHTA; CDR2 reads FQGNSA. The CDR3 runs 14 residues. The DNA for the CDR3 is TGTGCCAGCAGCTTAATCGGGGATCAAGAGACCCAGTACTTC. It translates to CASSLIGDQETQYF. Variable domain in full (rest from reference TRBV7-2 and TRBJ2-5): GAGVSQSPSNKVTEKGKDVELRCDPISGHTALYWYRQSLGQGLEFLIYFQGNSAPDKSGLPSDRFSAERTGGSVSTLTIQRTQQEDSAVYLCASSLIGDQETQYFGPGTRLLVL.

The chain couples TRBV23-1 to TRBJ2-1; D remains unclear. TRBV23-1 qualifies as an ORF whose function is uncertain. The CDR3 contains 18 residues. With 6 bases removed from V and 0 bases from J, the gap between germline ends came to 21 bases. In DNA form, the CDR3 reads TGCGCCAGCAGCCAAACCCACGGCAAACATCGCTCCTACAATGAGCAGTTCTTC. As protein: CASSQTHGKHRSYNEQFF.

The CDR3 protein is CASSSSMDSAYGYTF. In DNA form, the CDR3 reads TGTGCCAGCAGCTCCTCGATGGACAGCGCCTATGGCTACACCTTC. The V gene is TRBV9, the J gene TRBJ1-2; a possible D gene is TRBD1 (6 bases). V lost 4 bases and J lost 4, with 17 bases in between. The CDR3 spans 15 residues. Looked up from germline, CDR1 is SGDLS and CDR2 is YYNGEE.

This chain's CDR3 is CASSPAGAETQYF. The CDR3 nucleotides read TGTGCCAGCAGCCCCGCAGGGGCAGAGACCCAGTACTTC. The chain links TRBV12-3 or TRBV12-4 to TRBJ2-5; a possible D gene is TRBD1 (6 bases). There are 13 residues in the CDR3. V lost 6 bases and J lost 4, with 12 bases in between.

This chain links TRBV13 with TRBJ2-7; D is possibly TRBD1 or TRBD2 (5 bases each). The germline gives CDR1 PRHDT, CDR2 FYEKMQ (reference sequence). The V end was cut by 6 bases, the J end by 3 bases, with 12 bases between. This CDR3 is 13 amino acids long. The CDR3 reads CASSGDQGYEQYF. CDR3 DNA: TGTGCCAGCAGTGGGGACCAGGGCTACGAGCAGTACTTC.

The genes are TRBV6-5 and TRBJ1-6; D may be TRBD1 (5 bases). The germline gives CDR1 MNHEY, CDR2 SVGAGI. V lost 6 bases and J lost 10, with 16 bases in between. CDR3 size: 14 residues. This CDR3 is CASRGGLFRSPLHF. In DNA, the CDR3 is TGTGCCAGCAGGGGGGGGTTATTCCGGTCACCCCTCCACTTT.

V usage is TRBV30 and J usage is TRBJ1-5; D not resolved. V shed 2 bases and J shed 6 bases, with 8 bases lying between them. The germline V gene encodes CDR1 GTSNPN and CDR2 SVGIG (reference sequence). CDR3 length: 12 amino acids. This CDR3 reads CAWSLGSQPQHF. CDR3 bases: TGTGCCTGGAGTTTGGGGAGTCAGCCCCAGCATTTT.

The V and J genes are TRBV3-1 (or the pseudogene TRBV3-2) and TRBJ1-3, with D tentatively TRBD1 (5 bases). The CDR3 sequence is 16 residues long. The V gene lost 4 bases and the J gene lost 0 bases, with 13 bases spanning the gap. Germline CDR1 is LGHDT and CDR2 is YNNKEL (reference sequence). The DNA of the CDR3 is TGTGCCAGCAGCCTCCCGGGACGGACCTCTGGAAACACCATATATTTT. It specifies CASSLPGRTSGNTIYF.

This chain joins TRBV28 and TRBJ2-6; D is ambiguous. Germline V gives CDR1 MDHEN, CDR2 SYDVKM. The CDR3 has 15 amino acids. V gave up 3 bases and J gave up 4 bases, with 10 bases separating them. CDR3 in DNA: TGTGCCAGCAGTTTTCCGGATAAGGGGGCCAACGTCCTGACTTTC. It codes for CASSFPDKGANVLTF. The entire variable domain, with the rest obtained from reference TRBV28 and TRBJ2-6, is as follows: DVKVTQSSRYLVKRTGEKVFLECVQDMDHENMFWYRQDPGLGLRLIYFSYDVKMKEKGDIPEGYSVSREKKERFSLILESASTNQTSMYLCASSFPDKGANVLTFGAGSRLTVL.